The 30 T cell receptor beta chains in this list originate from one sample, sequenced in a study of blood T cells in healthy people across ages (dated by TCRdb to between 2015 and 2016). The method behind the library was 5' RACE. Instrument used: Illumina HiSeq 2500. A second about 7 to 12 cycle PCR used a sample-barcoded 5' primer and a J-beta primer mix. TCRdb reprocessed the public reads (quality trimming at Q25 with fastp, clone calling with MiXCR) and kept in-frame beta chains. For every CDR3 protein sequence, its rows merge into one entry that carries the most common genes and DNA. The sample table contains fewer than 1.5 million distinct CDR3 sequences; only one count was recorded for around 42% of them. Of the sample, approximately 7.9% is held by the ten largest clones. The material sequenced was blood. The receptor set was obtained from a woman between 18 and 29 years old in good health.

The chain employs TRBV9 and TRBJ1-1; maybe TRBD1 (5 bases). CDR1 is SGDLS and CDR2 is YYNGEE in the germline V gene. The ends were cut back, 0 bases at V and 0 bases at J, with 9 bases in the middle. This CDR3 comprises 15 residues. The CDR3 here is CASSVGQNMNTEAFF. The CDR3 DNA follows: TGTGCCAGCAGCGTAGGACAGAACATGAACACTGAAGCTTTCTTT.

This clonotype has only a few counts. The chain recombines TRBV3-1 with TRBJ2-1, with 7 positions matching TRBD2. CDR1 LGHDT and CDR2 YNNKEL come from the germline V gene (reference sequence). The V segment lost 5 bases and the J segment 5 bases; nucleotides outside the gene matches: 3. The CDR3 extends over 13 amino acids. CDR3 in amino acids: CASSEGLDNEQFF. The CDR3 DNA follows: TGTGCCAGCAGCGAAGGACTAGACAATGAGCAGTTCTTC.

This clonotype was counted a few times. The genes are TRBV7-9 and TRBJ2-2, with D unresolved. The V gene's germline CDR1 is SEHNR and CDR2 FQNEAQ (reference sequence). Trimming left V 4 bases short and J 4 bases short, with 13 bases between. The CDR3 sequence is 15 residues long. The CDR3 protein is CASSSTNPSTGELFF. The CDR3 coding sequence is TGTGCCAGCAGCTCAACCAATCCCAGCACCGGGGAGCTGTTTTTT.

In this sample, this clonotype turned up a few times. The chain combines TRBV20-1 with TRBJ2-5, with D perhaps matching TRBD1 (5 bases). Trimming pared 6 bases from V and 4 bases from J, leaving 15 bases between. CDR3 length: 13 residues. Germline V gene data show CDR1 as DFQATT and CDR2 as SNEGSKA (reference sequence). The CDR3 sequence: CSARAWGGETQYF. The CDR3 DNA sequence: TGCAGTGCCAGGGCTTGGGGTGGAGAGACCCAGTACTTC.

The chain joins TRBV4-1 to TRBJ2-5; 9 positions match TRBD2. Germline CDR1 reads MGHRA; CDR2 reads YSYEKL. This CDR3 spans 20 amino acids. Unmatched junction bases numbered 23, after V lost 4 bases and J lost 5 bases. CDR3 bases: TGCGCCAGCAGCCCTTACGGGCAACGACTAGCGGAGGCAAGGACCGAGACCCAGTACTTC. The encoded protein is CASSPYGQRLAEARTETQYF.

The rearrangement joins TRBV29-1 to TRBJ2-1, with 9 bases that match TRBD2. The CDR3 consists of 13 residues. J gave up 5 bases and V 6 bases, and 5 bases lay outside the gene matches. The germline V gene encodes CDR1 SQVTM and CDR2 ANQGSEA. Here the CDR3 reads CSVERLADNEQFF. The CDR3 coding sequence is TGCAGCGTAGAGCGACTAGCGGACAATGAGCAGTTCTTC.

This clonotype occurred a few times. The DNA of the CDR3 is TGCGCCAGCAGCCATGAGGGTACCGACGAGCAGTACTTC. Its protein is CASSHEGTDEQYF. The chain links TRBV5-1 to TRBJ2-5; D might be TRBD2 (5 bases). The DNA end lines up better with TRBJ2-7; the J call may be wrong. Per germline, CDR1 SGHRS and CDR2 YFSETQ. The CDR3 is made up of 13 amino acids.

The rearrangement links TRBV27 to TRBJ1-1; D is uncertain. V gave up 4 bases and J gave up 2 bases, with 8 bases separating them. The CDR3 extends over 13 amino acids. The germline V gene has CDR1 MNHEY and CDR2 SMNVEV (reference sequence). CDR3 in amino acids: CASSSPLNTEAFF. In nucleotides, the CDR3 is TGTGCCAGCAGTTCCCCTCTCAACACTGAAGCTTTCTTT.

In this sample, this clonotype turned up a few times. The chain uses TRBV10-3 and TRBJ2-4; TRBD1 might be the D (6 bases). This CDR3 is 15 amino acids long. Germline CDR1 ENHRY, CDR2 SYGVKD. V gave up 2 bases and J gave up 7 bases, with 15 bases separating them. The CDR3 protein is CAISEQRDTRNIQYF. CDR3 DNA: TGTGCCATCAGTGAGCAAAGGGACACTAGGAACATTCAGTACTTC.

The V call is TRBV6-1, the J call TRBJ1-6; D possibly corresponds to TRBD1 (6 bases). Germline V gives CDR1 MNHNS, CDR2 SASEGT. The CDR3 length is 16 residues. V was pared by 2 bases and J by 10 bases, with 18 bases between. The CDR3 spells CASSETRTVRRSPLHF. CDR3 nucleotide sequence: TGTGCCAGCAGTGAAACCCGGACAGTACGAAGGTCACCCCTCCACTTT.

Only one count was recorded for this clonotype. For the CDR3, the DNA is TGTGCCAGCAATGGGGGACTAGGAGAGACCCAGTACTTC. Translation: CASNGGLGETQYF. The gene calls are TRBV25-1 and TRBJ2-5, with 8 bases that match TRBD2. Germline CDR1 and CDR2: MGHDK and SYGVNS. The junction had 5 bases not matched to a gene; V was cut back by 7 bases and J by 4 bases. The CDR3 is made up of 13 amino acids.

This clonotype appeared a few times. The chain uses TRBV28 and TRBJ2-7; D gene uncertain. The CDR3 contains 13 residues. Trimming shortened V by 5 bases and J by 4 bases, and 12 bases separated the two germline ends. Germline V gives CDR1 MDHEN, CDR2 SYDVKM. Here the CDR3 DNA reads TGTGCCAGCAGTACCGTATCCGGGTACGAGCAGTACTTC. Amino acid sequence: CASSTVSGYEQYF.

The chain couples TRBV7-2 to TRBJ2-3, with 15 bases identical to TRBD2. V trimming: 4 bases; J trimming: 6 bases; junction bases outside the gene matches: 8. Germline V CDR1 and CDR2: SGHTA, FQGNSA. This CDR3 spans 17 amino acids. The CDR3 nucleotides are TGTGCCAGCAGCTCCCGCAGGACTAGCGGGGGGGTCGATACGCAGTATTTT. Its translation: CASSSRRTSGGVDTQYF.

This clonotype is a singleton in its sample. The chain recombines TRBV18 with TRBJ2-1, with TRBD1 identical over 7 bases. Germline CDR1 KGHSH, CDR2 LQKENI. Trimming removed 3 bases from V and 3 bases from J; junction bases left unmatched: 5. There are 15 residues in the CDR3. DNA for the CDR3: TGTGCCAGCTCACCCCCACAGGGGTACTACAATGAGCAGTTCTTC. This codes for CASSPPQGYYNEQFF. Supplemented by reference TRBV18 and TRBJ2-1, the full variable domain reads NAGVMQNPRHLVRRRGQEARLRCSPMKGHSHVYWYRQLPEEGLKFMVYLQKENIIDESGMPKERFSAEFPKEGPSILRIQQVVRGDSAAYFCASSPPQGYYNEQFFGPGTRLTVL.

This clonotype was seen a handful of times. The gene calls are TRBV15 and TRBJ2-5, with D unclear. The CDR3 contains 15 residues. Germline CDR1 reads LNHNV; CDR2 reads YYDKDF (reference sequence). The V gene lost 0 bases and the J gene lost 5 bases, with 13 bases spanning the gap. CDR3 in amino acids: CATSRDKALGETQYF. The DNA for the CDR3 is TGTGCCACCAGCAGAGATAAAGCCCTAGGTGAGACCCAGTACTTC.

The genes are TRBV7-2 and TRBJ2-7; 7 bases are a match to TRBD1. This CDR3 is built from 13 residues. V was clipped by 8 bases and J by 3 bases; unmatched bases: 7. Germline V CDR1 and CDR2: SGHTA, FQGNSA. CDR3 coding DNA: TGTGCCAGCCTAACGACAGGGAGCTACGAGCAGTACTTC. It is translated as CASLTTGSYEQYF.

This clonotype turned up a few times. The chain has TRBV28 and TRBJ2-7; D tentatively fits TRBD1 or TRBD2 (7 bases each). Germline V lookup: CDR1 MDHEN, CDR2 SYDVKM. Trimming removed 5 bases at V and 0 bases at J, with 14 bases between. The CDR3 loop spans 15 amino acids. CDR3 DNA: TGTGCCAGCAGTGGGGGGGACAGCAGCTCCTACGAGCAGTACTTC. It translates to CASSGGDSSSYEQYF. The full variable domain, completed using reference TRBV28 and TRBJ2-7, is DVKVTQSSRYLVKRTGEKVFLECVQDMDHENMFWYRQDPGLGLRLIYFSYDVKMKEKGDIPEGYSVSREKKERFSLILESASTNQTSMYLCASSGGDSSSYEQYFGPGTRLTVT.

The count of this clonotype is one. This sequence joins TRBV3-1 and TRBJ1-4, with D possibly being TRBD1 (6 bases). Trimming left V 4 bases short and J 3 bases short, with 15 bases between. The CDR3 extends over 16 amino acids. CDR1 and CDR2 (germline): LGHDT, YNNKEL (reference sequence). CDR3 loop: CASSPQGSGANEKLFF. The CDR3 bases are TGTGCCAGCAGCCCTCAGGGGTCCGGTGCTAATGAAAAACTGTTTTTT. Full variable domain (remainder filled in from reference TRBV3-1 and TRBJ1-4): DTAVSQTPKYLVTQMGNDKSIKCEQNLGHDTMYWYKQDSKKFLKIMFSYNNKELIINETVPNRFSPKSPDKAHLNLHINSLELGDSAVYFCASSPQGSGANEKLFFGSGTQLSVL.

A few counts support this clonotype. This chain joins TRBV11-2 and TRBJ2-5; 8 bases line up with TRBD2. The J call may be wrong; the DNA end is better matched by TRBJ2-7. Per the germline V gene, CDR1 is SGHAT and CDR2 is FQNNGV. This CDR3 is built from 14 residues. The CDR3 is CASSMAAGAYEQYF. CDR3 nucleotides: TGTGCCAGCAGCATGGCAGCGGGAGCCTACGAGCAGTACTTC.

This rearrangement joins TRBV15 to TRBJ2-1, with no clear D. This CDR3 has 12 amino acids. Per the germline V gene, CDR1 is LNHNV and CDR2 is YYDKDF (reference sequence). The V end was cut by 4 bases, the J end by 4 bases, with 5 bases between. CDR3 DNA: TGTGCCACCAGCACCGGATACAATGAGCAGTTCTTC. Protein sequence: CATSTGYNEQFF. The full variable domain, in which reference TRBV15 and TRBJ2-1 provide the parts outside the CDR3, is DAMVIQNPRYQVTQFGKPVTLSCSQTLNHNVMYWYQQKSSQAPKLLFHYYDKDFNNEADTPDNFQSRRPNTSFCFLDIRSPGLGDTAMYLCATSTGYNEQFFGPGTRLTVL.

This chain joins TRBV7-6 and TRBJ2-5; D assignment may be TRBD1 or TRBD2 (5 bases each). The V gene lost 0 bases and the J gene lost 1 base, with 12 bases spanning the gap. The CDR3 runs to 16 residues. The V gene's germline CDR1 is SGHVS and CDR2 FNYEAQ. The CDR3 here is CASSLAGVLLQETQYF. Written as DNA, the CDR3 is TGTGCCAGCAGCTTAGCGGGGGTGCTCCTCCAAGAGACCCAGTACTTC.

In its sample, this clonotype was seen a few times. This sequence joins TRBV4-1 and TRBJ2-5; no firm D call. Germline V CDR1 and CDR2: MGHRA, YSYEKL. V was cut by 2 bases and J by 11 bases, with 24 bases left in between. The CDR3 sequence is 16 residues long. CDR3 loop: CASSQRTHGGVNEQYF. For the CDR3, the DNA is TGCGCCAGCAGCCAACGGACCCACGGTGGGGTAAATGAGCAGTACTTC.

The genes are TRBV20-1 and TRBJ2-1, with 15 bases lining up with TRBD2. This CDR3 is built from 16 residues. Germline V gene sequence: CDR1 DFQATT, CDR2 SNEGSKA (reference sequence). V shed 4 bases and J 4 bases; nucleotides not matched to a gene: 5. The CDR3 nucleotides are TGCAGTGCTACCCGGACTAGCGGGAGGGTTTACAATGAGCAGTTCTTC. It codes for CSATRTSGRVYNEQFF.

This clonotype has just one count. V usage is TRBV11-2 and J usage is TRBJ2-1; 12 bases line up with TRBD2. Germline assignment: CDR1 SGHAT and CDR2 FQNNGV. The CDR3 totals 15 residues. J was trimmed by 9 bases and V by 5 bases; bases with no gene match: 8. In nucleotides, the CDR3 is TGTGCCAGCAGCAAGACTAGCGGGAGTGGATTTGAGCAGTTCTTC. It translates to CASSKTSGSGFEQFF.

V and J are TRBV7-2 and TRBJ2-3; no definite D call. V lost 5 bases and J 6 bases, leaving 12 bases between the germline ends. Germline V gives CDR1 SGHTA, CDR2 FQGNSA. The CDR3 consists of 13 residues. CDR3 DNA sequence: TGTGCCAGCAGCGTGAACGGACGGGATACGCAGTATTTT. Translating gives CASSVNGRDTQYF. Filled out from reference TRBV7-2 and TRBJ2-3, the complete variable domain reads GAGVSQSPSNKVTEKGKDVELRCDPISGHTALYWYRQSLGQGLEFLIYFQGNSAPDKSGLPSDRFSAERTGGSVSTLTIQRTQQEDSAVYLCASSVNGRDTQYFGPGTRLTVL.

The V and J genes are TRBV10-3 and TRBJ2-1; tentatively, D is TRBD1 or TRBD2 (6 bases each). Germline loops: CDR1 ENHRY, CDR2 SYGVKD. The CDR3 extends over 13 amino acids. V gave up 10 bases and J gave up 4 bases, with 14 bases separating them. The CDR3 nucleotides are TGTGCCACCAAGGGGGGACTGTACAATGAGCAGTTCTTC. This translates into CATKGGLYNEQFF.

The chain couples TRBV25-1 to TRBJ1-1; the D gene is possibly TRBD1 (5 bases). Looked up from germline, CDR1 is MGHDK and CDR2 is SYGVNS. V was trimmed by 6 bases and J by 5 bases, leaving 10 bases between them. CDR3 length: 12 amino acids. The chain's CDR3 is CASRQPGTEAFF. The CDR3 DNA sequence: TGTGCCAGCAGGCAGCCAGGGACTGAAGCTTTCTTT.

The chain is built from TRBV6-5 and TRBJ1-1; D is perhaps TRBD1 (6 bases). The CDR3 extends over 17 amino acids. The V gene lost 0 bases and the J gene lost 0 bases, with 14 bases spanning the gap. Germline V lookup: CDR1 MNHEY, CDR2 SVGAGI. CDR3 nucleotide sequence: TGTGCCAGCAGTTACTCGCCAACAGGGAACATGAACACTGAAGCTTTCTTT. Translating gives CASSYSPTGNMNTEAFF.

The table lists this clonotype with a few counts. The V gene is TRBV30, the J gene TRBJ1-4; D is unresolved. From germline, CDR1 is GTSNPN and CDR2 SVGIG (reference sequence). V lost 0 bases and J lost 7, with 3 bases in between. The CDR3 contains 11 residues. The CDR3 coding sequence is TGTGCCTGGAGTGTTGGTGAAAAACTGTTTTTT. Its translation: CAWSVGEKLFF.

The chain recombines TRBV29-1 with TRBJ2-3; 7 nucleotides line up with TRBD1. This CDR3 contains 13 residues. Germline V gene lookup returns CDR1 SQVTM and CDR2 ANQGSEA. The junction had 4 bases not matched to a gene; V was cut back by 6 bases and J by 1 base. The CDR3 is CSVQQGRTDTQYF. The CDR3 nucleotides read TGCAGCGTCCAACAGGGGCGCACAGATACGCAGTATTTT.